A selection of T cell receptor beta chains follows, all from one sample in a study of control samples from healthy donors and cancer patients. Sequenced by immunoSEQ multiplex PCR; TCRdb stores in-frame clones only, minus some. The sample records approximately 180,000 clones, more than 85% being singletons. Sequencing used blood. These receptors originate from a woman in her 40s in good health. CDR3s leave out the opening cysteine and the closing phenylalanine or tryptophan. Fields, in order: V gene, clone size, J gene, CDR3 protein. A clone size is listed for some rows: how often the clone was seen (once, few, many), or a class if it is expanded.

>TRBV5-1|NA|TRBJ2-2
ASSQGARVGDTGELF
>TRBV4-1|NA|TRBJ2-5
ASSNQQRGAETQY
>TRBV5-4|NA|TRBJ1-2
ASFQGENYGYT
>TRBV19|NA|TRBJ2-3
ASSIGGNTDTQY
>TRBV4-1|NA|TRBJ1-4
ASSQNPTLGVNEKLF
>TRBV19|once|TRBJ2-7
ASSTTRTGGYEQY
>TRBV6-2/TRBV6-3|NA|TRBJ2-2
ASSYTPGQGKGSTGELF
>TRBV7-6|NA|TRBJ1-5
ASKRRQLSNQPQH
>TRBV4-1|NA|TRBJ2-7
ASSQDQGGPDEQY
>TRBV19|NA|TRBJ1-1
ASSISYEGGAPEAF
>TRBV6-4|NA|TRBJ1-1
ASSEVDRGEPEAF
>TRBV5-1|NA|TRBJ2-7
ASSHGGPYEQY
>TRBV28|few|TRBJ1-5
ASSFLDGRGNQPQH
>TRBV10-3|NA|TRBJ2-1
AISEERGASNEQF
>TRBV10-1|NA|TRBJ1-5
ASSKDRLRQPQH
>TRBV18|few|TRBJ1-1
ASSQGGRTEAF
>TRBV10-2|NA|TRBJ1-1
ASQSGRNTEAF
>TRBV15|NA|TRBJ2-5
ATSRNPPPQDTQY
>TRBV11-2|NA|TRBJ2-4
ASSLEVGSEQY
>TRBV25-1|NA|TRBJ1-1
ASSEYFIPAGLNTEAF
>TRBV9|NA|TRBJ2-3
ASSVWDSPTDTQY
>TRBV2|NA|TRBJ1-2
ASSDTSSLYGYT
>TRBV7-5|NA|TRBJ1-4
VRSSRDRGEKLF
>TRBV5-6|NA|TRBJ2-1
ASSLGAVVYNEQF
>TRBV6-5|NA|TRBJ2-7
ASSYRGDRGTYEQY
>TRBV13|NA|TRBJ2-3
ASSSRAATDTQY
>TRBV5-4|few|TRBJ1-1
ASSPTEGRGLNTEAF
>TRBV13|NA|TRBJ1-4
ASSFQGEKLF
>TRBV12-3/TRBV12-4|once|TRBJ2-2
ASSRGTGELF
>TRBV9|NA|TRBJ1-3
ASSVGVSGTRGNTIY